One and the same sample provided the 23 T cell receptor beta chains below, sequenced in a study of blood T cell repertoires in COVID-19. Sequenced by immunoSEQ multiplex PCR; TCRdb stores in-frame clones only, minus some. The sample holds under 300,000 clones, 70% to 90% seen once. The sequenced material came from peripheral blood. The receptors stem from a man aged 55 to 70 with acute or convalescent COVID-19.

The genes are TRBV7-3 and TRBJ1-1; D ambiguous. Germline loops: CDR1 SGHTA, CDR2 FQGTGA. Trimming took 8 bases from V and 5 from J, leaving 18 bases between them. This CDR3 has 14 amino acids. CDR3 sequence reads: CASLSGAGSTEAFF. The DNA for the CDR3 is TGTGCCAGCCTCTCCGGAGCGGGATCGACTGAAGCTTTCTTT. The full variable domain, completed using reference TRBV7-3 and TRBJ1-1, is GAGVSQTPSNKVTEKGKYVELRCDPISGHTALYWYRQSLGQGPEFLIYFQGTGAADDSGLPNDRFFAVRPEGSVSTLKIQRTERGDSAVYLCASLSGAGSTEAFFGQGTRLTVV.

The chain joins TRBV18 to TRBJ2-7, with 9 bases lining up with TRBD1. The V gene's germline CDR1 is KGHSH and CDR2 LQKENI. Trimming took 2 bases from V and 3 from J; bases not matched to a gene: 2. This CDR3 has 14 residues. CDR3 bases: TGTGCCAGCTCACCATCGACAGGGGGCTACGAGCAGTACTTC. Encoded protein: CASSPSTGGYEQYF. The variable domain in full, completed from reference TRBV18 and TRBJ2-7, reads NAGVMQNPRHLVRRRGQEARLRCSPMKGHSHVYWYRQLPEEGLKFMVYLQKENIIDESGMPKERFSAEFPKEGPSILRIQQVVRGDSAAYFCASSPSTGGYEQYFGPGTRLTVT.

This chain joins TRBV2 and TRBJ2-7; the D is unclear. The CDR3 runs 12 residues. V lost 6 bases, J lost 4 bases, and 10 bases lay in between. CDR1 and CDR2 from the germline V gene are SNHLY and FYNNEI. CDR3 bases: TGTGCCAGCAGCCGCGGATCATACGAGCAGTACTTC. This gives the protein CASSRGSYEQYF.

The CDR3 nucleotides are TGTGCCACGAGGGGGCAGAGCTCCTACAATGAGCAGTTCTTC. Translated, it gives CATRGQSSYNEQFF. The chain combines TRBV6-5 with TRBJ2-1; TRBD1 agrees at 7 bases. The CDR3 covers 14 residues. CDR1 and CDR2 from the germline V gene are MNHEY and SVGAGI. J was trimmed by 0 bases and V by 10 bases; bases with no gene match: 6.

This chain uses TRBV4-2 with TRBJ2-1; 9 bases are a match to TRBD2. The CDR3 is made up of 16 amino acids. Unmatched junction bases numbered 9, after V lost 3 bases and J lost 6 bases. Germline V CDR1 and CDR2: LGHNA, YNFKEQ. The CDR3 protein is CASSHPTSGSSNEQFF. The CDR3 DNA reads TGTGCCAGCAGCCATCCGACTAGCGGCTCGAGCAATGAGCAGTTCTTC.

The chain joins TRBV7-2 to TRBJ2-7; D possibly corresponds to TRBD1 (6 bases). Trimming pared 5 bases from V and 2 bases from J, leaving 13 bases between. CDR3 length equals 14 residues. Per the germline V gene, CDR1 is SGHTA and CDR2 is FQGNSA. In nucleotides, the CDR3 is TGTGCCAGCAGCCCCAGTGGGGACACCTACGAGCAGTACTTC. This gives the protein CASSPSGDTYEQYF.

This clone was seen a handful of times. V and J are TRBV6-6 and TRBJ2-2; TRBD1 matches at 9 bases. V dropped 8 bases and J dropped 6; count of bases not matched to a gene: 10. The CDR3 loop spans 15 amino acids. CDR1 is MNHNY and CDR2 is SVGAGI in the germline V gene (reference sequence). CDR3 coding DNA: TGTGCCAGCGGTCAGGGACAGGGTAGTGCCGGGGAGCTGTTTTTT. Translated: CASGQGQGSAGELFF.

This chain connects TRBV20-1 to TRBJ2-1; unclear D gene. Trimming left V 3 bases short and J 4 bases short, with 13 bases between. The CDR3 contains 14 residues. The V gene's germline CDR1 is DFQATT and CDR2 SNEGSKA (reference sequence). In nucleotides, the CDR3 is TGCAGTGCTAGTAGGTCGGAGCCATACAATGAGCAGTTCTTC. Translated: CSASRSEPYNEQFF.

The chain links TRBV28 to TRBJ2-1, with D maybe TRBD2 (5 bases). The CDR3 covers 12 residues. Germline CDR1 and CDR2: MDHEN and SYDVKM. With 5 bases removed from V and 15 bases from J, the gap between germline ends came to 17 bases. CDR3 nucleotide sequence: TGTGCCAGCAGTCCCCCCCCGGAGGTGTTGTTCTTC. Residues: CASSPPPEVLFF. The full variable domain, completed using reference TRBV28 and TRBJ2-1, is DVKVTQSSRYLVKRTGEKVFLECVQDMDHENMFWYRQDPGLGLRLIYFSYDVKMKEKGDIPEGYSVSREKKERFSLILESASTNQTSMYLCASSPPPEVLFFGPGTRLTVL.

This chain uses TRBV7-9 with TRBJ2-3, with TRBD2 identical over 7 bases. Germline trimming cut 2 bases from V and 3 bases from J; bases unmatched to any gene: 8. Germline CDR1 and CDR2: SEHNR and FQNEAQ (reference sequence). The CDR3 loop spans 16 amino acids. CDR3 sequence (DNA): TGTGCCAGCAGCTTACTGACTCAGGGAGGGACAGATACGCAGTATTTT. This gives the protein CASSLLTQGGTDTQYF.

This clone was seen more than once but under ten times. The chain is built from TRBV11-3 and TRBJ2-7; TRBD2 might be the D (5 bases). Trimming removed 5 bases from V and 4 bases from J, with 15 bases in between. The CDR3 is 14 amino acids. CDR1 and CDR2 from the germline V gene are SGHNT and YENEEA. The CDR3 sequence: CASSKADLPYEQYF. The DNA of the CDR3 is TGTGCCAGCAGCAAAGCGGACCTTCCATACGAGCAGTACTTC.

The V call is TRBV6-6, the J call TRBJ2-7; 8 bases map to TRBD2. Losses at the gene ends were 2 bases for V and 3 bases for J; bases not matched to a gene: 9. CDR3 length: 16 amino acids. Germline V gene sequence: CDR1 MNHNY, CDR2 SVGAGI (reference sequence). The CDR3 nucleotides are TGTGCCAGCAGTTACACTAATCCTGGGACTAGCTACGAGCAGTACTTC. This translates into CASSYTNPGTSYEQYF.

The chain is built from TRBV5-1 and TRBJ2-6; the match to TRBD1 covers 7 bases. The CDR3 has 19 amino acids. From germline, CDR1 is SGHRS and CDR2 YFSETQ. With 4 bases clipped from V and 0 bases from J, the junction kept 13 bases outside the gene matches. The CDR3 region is CASSTPEGGSLSGANVLTF. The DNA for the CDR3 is TGCGCCAGCAGCACCCCGGAAGGGGGCTCCCTCTCTGGGGCCAACGTCCTGACTTTC.

CDR3 sequence (DNA): TGTGCCAGCGCGGGGAGGGGGGACTATGGCTACACCTTC. Residues: CASAGRGDYGYTF. The V and J genes are TRBV28 and TRBJ1-2; tentative D call: TRBD1 (6 bases). Germline V gene lookup returns CDR1 MDHEN and CDR2 SYDVKM. The CDR3 extends over 13 amino acids. Trimming stripped 8 bases from V and 3 bases from J, with 13 bases between.

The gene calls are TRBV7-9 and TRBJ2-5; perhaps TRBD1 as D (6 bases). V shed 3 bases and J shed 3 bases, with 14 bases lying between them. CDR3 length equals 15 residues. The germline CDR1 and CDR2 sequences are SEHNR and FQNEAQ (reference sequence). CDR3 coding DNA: TGTGCCAGCAGCTTGGGGGACATAGGTAAAGAGACCCAGTACTTC. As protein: CASSLGDIGKETQYF.

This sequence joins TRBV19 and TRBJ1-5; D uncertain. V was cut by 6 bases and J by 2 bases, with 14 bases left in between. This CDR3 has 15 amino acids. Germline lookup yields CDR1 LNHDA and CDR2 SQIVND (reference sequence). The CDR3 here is CASSLLWGGNQPQHF. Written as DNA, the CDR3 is TGTGCCAGTAGCCTCTTATGGGGAGGCAATCAGCCCCAGCATTTT.

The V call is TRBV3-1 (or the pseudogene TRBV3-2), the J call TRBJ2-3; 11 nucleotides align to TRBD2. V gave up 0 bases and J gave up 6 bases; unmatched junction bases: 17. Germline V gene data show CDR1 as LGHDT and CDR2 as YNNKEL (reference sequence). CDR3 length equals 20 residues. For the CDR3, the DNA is TGTGCCAGCAGCCAAGAGTATGTGTATAGCGGGAGGGCCTGGGCTGATACGCAGTATTTT. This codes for CASSQEYVYSGRAWADTQYF.

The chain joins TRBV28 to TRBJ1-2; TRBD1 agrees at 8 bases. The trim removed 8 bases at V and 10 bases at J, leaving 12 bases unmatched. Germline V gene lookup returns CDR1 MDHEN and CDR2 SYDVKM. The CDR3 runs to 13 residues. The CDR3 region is CASQGQARFVYTF. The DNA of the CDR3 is TGTGCCAGCCAGGGACAGGCGAGGTTTGTCTACACCTTC.

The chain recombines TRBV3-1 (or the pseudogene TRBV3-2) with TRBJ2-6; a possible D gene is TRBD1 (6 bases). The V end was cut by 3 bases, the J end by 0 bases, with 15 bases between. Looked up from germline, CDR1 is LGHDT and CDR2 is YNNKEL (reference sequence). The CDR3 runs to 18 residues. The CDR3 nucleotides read TGTGCCAGCAGCCATAAGACAAGGGGGATCTCTGGGGCCAACGTCCTGACTTTC. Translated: CASSHKTRGISGANVLTF.

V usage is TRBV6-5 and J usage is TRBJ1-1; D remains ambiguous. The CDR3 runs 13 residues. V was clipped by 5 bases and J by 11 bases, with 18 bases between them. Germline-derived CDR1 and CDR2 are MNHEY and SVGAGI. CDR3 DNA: TGTGCCAGCAGTAGGACGGAGGCCGGAGGGGCTTTCTTT. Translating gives CASSRTEAGGAFF.

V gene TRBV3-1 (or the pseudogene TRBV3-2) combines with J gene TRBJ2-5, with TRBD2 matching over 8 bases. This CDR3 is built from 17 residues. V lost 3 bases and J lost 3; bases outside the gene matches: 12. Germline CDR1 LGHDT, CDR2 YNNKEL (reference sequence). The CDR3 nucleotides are TGTGCCAGCAGCCATGGCCGACTCGGGACTAGAAAAGAGACCCAGTACTTC. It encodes CASSHGRLGTRKETQYF.

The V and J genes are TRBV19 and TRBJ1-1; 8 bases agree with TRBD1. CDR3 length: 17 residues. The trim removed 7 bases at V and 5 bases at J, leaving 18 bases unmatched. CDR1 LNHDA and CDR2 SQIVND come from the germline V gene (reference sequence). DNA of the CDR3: TGTGCCAGTACCACTAGCCGGATGACAGGGGAAGAAACTGAAGCTTTCTTT. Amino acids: CASTTSRMTGEETEAFF.

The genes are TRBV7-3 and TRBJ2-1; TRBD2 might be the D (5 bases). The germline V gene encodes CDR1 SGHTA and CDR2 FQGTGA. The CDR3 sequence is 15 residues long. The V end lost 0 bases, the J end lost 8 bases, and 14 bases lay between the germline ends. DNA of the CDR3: TGTGCCAGCAGCTTAACGAGCGGCCCTCCGGATGAGCAGTTCTTC. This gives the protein CASSLTSGPPDEQFF.